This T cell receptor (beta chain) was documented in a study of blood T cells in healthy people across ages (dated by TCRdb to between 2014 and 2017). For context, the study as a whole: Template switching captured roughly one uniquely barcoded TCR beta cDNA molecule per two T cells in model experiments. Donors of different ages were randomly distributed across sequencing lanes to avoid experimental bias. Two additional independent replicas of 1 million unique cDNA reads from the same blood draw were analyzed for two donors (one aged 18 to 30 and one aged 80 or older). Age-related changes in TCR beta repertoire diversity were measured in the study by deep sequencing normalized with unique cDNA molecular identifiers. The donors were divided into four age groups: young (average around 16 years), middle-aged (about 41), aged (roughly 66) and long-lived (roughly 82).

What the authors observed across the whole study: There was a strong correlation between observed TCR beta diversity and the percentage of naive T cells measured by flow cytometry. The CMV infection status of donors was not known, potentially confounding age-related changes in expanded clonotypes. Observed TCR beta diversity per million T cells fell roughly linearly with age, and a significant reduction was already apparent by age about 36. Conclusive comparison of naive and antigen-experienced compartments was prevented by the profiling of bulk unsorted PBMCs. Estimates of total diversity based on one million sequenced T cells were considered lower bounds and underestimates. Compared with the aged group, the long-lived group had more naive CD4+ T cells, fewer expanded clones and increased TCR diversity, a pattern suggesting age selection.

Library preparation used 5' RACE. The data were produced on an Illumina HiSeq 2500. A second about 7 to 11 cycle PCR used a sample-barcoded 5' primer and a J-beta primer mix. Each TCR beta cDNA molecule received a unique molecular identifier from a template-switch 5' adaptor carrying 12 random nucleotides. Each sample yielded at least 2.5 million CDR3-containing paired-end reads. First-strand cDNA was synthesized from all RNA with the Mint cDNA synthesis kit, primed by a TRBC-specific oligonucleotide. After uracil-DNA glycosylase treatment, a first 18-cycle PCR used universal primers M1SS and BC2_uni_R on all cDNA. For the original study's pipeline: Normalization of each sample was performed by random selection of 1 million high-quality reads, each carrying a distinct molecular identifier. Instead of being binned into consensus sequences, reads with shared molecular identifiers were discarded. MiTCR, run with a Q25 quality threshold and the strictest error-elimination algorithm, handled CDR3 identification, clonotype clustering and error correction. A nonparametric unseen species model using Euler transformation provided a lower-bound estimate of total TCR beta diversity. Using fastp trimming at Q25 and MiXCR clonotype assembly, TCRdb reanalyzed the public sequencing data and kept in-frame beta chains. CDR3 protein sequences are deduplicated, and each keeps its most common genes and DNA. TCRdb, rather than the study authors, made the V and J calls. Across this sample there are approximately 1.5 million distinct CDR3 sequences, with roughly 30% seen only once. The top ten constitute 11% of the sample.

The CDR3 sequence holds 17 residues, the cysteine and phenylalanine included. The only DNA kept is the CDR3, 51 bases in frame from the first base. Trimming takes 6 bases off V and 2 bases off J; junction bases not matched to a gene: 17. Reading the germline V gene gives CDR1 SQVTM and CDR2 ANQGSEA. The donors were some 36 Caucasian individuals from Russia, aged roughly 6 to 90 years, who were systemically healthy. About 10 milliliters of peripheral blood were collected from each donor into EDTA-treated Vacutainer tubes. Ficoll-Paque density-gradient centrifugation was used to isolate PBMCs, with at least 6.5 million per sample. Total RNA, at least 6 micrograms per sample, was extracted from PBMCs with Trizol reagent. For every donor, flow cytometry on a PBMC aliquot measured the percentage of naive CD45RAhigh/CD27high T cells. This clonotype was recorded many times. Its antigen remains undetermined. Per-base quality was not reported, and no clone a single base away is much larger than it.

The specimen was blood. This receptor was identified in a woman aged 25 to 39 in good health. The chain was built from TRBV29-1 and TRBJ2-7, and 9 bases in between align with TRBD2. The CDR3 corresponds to CSVQFGAAGGFAYEQYF. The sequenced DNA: TGCAGCGTCCAATTCGGGGCAGCGGGGGGATTCGCCTACGAGCAGTACTTC.